This T cell receptor (beta chain) emerged from a study of post-analysis software for immune sequencing data. Study details: Patients with relapsing-remitting, secondary progressive and progressive-relapsing multiple sclerosis courses were all represented. Study conclusions and caveats: Diversity measured as normalized Chao1 was significantly lower in multiple sclerosis patients than in controls. Included in a set of about five TRBV segments more frequent in patients than controls were TRBV5-6, TRBV5-1 and TRBV20-1. Samples prepared in the same batch strongly co-clustered by F measure.

CDR1 is ENHRY and CDR2 is SYGVKD in the germline V gene. The CDR3 contains 13 residues. V was shortened by 2 bases and J by 5 bases, with 9 bases between the two germline ends. Built from TCR beta cDNA, the libraries had unique molecular identifiers in them. TCRdb re-called the PCR reads with MiXCR, one entry per CDR3 protein. This sample has hundreds of thousands of distinct CDR3 sequences; about 32% occur once, and the top ten carry around 0.55%. Concerning this clonotype: The antigen is not known.

The chain is built from TRBV10-3 and TRBJ1-2; TRBD1 is a possible D gene (5 bases). The TCR was taken from a girl aged 10-17 years with multiple sclerosis. Material: blood. The CDR3 protein is CAISETGDYGYTF. The CDR3, as DNA: TGTGCCATCAGTGAGACAGGCGATTATGGCTACACCTTC.